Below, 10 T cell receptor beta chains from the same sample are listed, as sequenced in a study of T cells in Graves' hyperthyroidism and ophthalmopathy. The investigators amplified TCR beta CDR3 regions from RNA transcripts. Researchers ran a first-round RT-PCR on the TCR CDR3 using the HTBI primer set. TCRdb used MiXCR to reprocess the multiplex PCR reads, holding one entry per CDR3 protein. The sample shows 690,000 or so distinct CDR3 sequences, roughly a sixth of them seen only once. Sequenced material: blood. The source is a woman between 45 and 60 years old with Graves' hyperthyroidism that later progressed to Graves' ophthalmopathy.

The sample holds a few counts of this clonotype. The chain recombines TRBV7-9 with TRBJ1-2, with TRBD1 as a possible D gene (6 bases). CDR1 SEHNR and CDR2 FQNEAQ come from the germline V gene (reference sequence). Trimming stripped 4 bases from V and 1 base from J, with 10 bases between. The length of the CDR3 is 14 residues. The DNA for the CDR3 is TGTGCCAGCAGCTCGGACAGCCGTAACTATGGCTACACCTTC. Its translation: CASSSDSRNYGYTF. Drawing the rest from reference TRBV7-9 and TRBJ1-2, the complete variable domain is DTGVSQNPRHKITKRGQNVTFRCDPISEHNRLYWYRQTLGQGPEFLTYFQNEAQLEKSRLLSDRFSAERPKGSFSTLEIQRTEQGDSAMYLCASSSDSRNYGYTFGSGTRLTVV.

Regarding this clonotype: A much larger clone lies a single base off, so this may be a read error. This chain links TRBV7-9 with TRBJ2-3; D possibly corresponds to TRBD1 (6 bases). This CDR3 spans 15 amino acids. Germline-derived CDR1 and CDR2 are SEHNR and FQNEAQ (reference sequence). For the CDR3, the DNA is TGTGGCAGCACCCAGCGACAGGTTAGCACAGATACGCAGTATTTT. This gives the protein CGSTQRQVSTDTQYF.

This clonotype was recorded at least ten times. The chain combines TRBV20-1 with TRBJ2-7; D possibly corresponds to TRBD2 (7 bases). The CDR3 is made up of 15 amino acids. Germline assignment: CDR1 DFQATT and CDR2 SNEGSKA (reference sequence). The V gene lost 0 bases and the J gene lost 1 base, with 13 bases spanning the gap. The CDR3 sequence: CSARDPRGPSYEQYF. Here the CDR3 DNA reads TGCAGTGCTAGAGATCCGCGGGGGCCGTCCTACGAGCAGTACTTC.

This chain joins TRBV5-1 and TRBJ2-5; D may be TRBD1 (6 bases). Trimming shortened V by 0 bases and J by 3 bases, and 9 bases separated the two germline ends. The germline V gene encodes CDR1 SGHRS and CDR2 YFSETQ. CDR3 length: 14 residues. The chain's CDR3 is CASSLDGQKETQYF. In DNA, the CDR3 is TGCGCCAGCAGCTTGGACGGACAGAAAGAGACCCAGTACTTC. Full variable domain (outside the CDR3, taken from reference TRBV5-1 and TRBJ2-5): KAGVTQTPRYLIKTRGQQVTLSCSPISGHRSVSWYQQTPGQGLQFLFEYFSETQRNKGNFPGRFSGRQFSNSRSEMNVSTLELGDSALYLCASSLDGQKETQYFGPGTRLLVL.

The CDR3 DNA is TGTGCCAGCAGTTATCGTCGGTCGGGGGACAATGAGCAGTTCTTC. Its protein product is CASSYRRSGDNEQFF. This chain connects TRBV6-1 to TRBJ2-1, with D possibly being TRBD2 (6 bases). CDR3 size: 15 residues. CDR1 and CDR2 from the germline V gene are MNHNS and SASEGT. V was clipped by 5 bases and J by 5 bases, with 16 bases between them.

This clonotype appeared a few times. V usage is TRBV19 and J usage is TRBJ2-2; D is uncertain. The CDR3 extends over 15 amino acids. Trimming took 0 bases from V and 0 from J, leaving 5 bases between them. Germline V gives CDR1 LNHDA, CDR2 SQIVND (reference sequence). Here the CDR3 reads CASSIEGTNTGELFF. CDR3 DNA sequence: TGTGCCAGTAGTATAGAGGGCACGAACACCGGGGAGCTGTTTTTT.

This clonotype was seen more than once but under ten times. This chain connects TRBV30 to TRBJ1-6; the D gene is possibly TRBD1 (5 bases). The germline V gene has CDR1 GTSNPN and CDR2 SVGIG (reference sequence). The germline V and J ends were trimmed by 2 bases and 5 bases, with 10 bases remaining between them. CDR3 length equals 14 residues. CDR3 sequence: CAWSPGRDNSPLHF. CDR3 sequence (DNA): TGTGCCTGGAGTCCGGGACGGGATAATTCACCCCTCCACTTT.

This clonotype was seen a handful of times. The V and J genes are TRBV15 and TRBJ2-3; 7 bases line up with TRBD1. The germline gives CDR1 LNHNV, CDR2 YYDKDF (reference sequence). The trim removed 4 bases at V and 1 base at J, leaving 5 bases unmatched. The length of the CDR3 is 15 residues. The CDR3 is CATSTDRHRTDTQYF. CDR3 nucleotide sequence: TGTGCCACCAGCACGGACAGGCATCGCACAGATACGCAGTATTTT.

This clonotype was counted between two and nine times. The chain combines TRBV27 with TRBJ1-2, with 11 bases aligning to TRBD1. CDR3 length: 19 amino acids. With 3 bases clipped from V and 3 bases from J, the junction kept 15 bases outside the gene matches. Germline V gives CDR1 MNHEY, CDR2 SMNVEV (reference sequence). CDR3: CASSFLFRTGGGGDYGYTF. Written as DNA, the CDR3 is TGTGCCAGCAGTTTCCTCTTCAGGACAGGGGGCGGTGGTGACTATGGCTACACCTTC.

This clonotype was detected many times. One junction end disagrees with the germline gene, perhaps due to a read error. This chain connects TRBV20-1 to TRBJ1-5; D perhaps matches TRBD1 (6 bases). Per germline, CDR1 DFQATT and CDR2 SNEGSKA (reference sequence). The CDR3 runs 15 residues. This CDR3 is CSARGGGYSGQPQHF. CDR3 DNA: TGCAGTGCCAGAGGGGGGGGTTATTCAGGTCAGCCCCAGCATTTT.